The clone carrying this TCR beta chain has just a few counts. This CDR3 is also generated by other DNA sequences in the sample. Method: immunoSEQ multiplex PCR; TCRdb's copy keeps in-frame clones and lacks some. The sample gives roughly 380,000 clones, 70% to 90% of which show up once; 1.3% is in the top ten. The data stem from a study of blood T cell repertoires in COVID-19. Two consecutive negative NP/OP PCR tests, clearance, or resolved symptoms defined Cohort 3 recovery. This CDR3 is built from 14 residues. V dropped 2 bases and J dropped 3; count of bases not matched to a gene: 4. Germline CDR1 and CDR2: MNHEY and SVGAGI.

What was sequenced was PBMCs or T cells enriched from blood (not recorded which). The clonotype originates from a man aged 30-40 years who had recovered from COVID-19. The J gene is TRBJ2-7, the V gene TRBV6-5, with 7 bases that match TRBD1. CDR3 residues: CASSYRQGGYEQYF. CDR3 sequence (DNA): TGTGCCAGCAGTTACAGACAGGGCGGCTACGAGCAGTACTTC.